One and the same sample provided the 21 T cell receptor beta chains below, sequenced in a study of T cells expressing NK-cell markers. TCRdb reprocessed the 5' RACE reads, keeping one entry per CDR3 protein, no DNA. The repertoire table contains 250,000 to 300,000 distinct CDR3 sequences. The sequencing sample was made of blood T cells: a sorted CD56 or NKG2C T cell subset, CD4+ or CD8+ T cells, or bulk PBMC T cells (not recorded which). The source is a woman between 18 and 75 years old in good health.

The CDR3 loop is CASTTPRAQNIQYF. The chain has TRBV6-2 or TRBV6-3 and TRBJ2-4. The CDR3 length is 14 residues. Germline CDR1 reads MNHEY; CDR2 reads SVGEGT.

The chain joins TRBV12-3 or TRBV12-4 to TRBJ2-5; checking the TCRdb D call of TRBD1 is not possible without DNA. The CDR3 spans 13 residues. The chain's CDR3 is CASSNLGGETQYF.

This chain uses TRBV7-9 with TRBJ2-1; TCRdb calls TRBD2, which cannot be checked without DNA. Germline CDR1 SEHNR, CDR2 FQNEAQ (reference sequence). The length of the CDR3 is 14 residues. The CDR3 sequence is CASSFVRDGNEQFF. The full variable domain, its missing parts supplied by reference TRBV7-9 and TRBJ2-1, is DTGVSQNPRHKITKRGQNVTFRCDPISEHNRLYWYRQTLGQGPEFLTYFQNEAQLEKSRLLSDRFSAERPKGSFSTLEIQRTEQGDSAMYLCASSFVRDGNEQFFGPGTRLTVL.

The chain links TRBV20-1 to TRBJ2-1; TCRdb indicates TRBD2, and absent DNA this call remains unverified. This CDR3 is built from 16 residues. Germline CDR1 and CDR2: DFQATT and SNEGSKA (reference sequence). The CDR3 sequence: CSAPQKLAGYLNEQFF.

The rearrangement uses TRBV20-1 and TRBJ2-3. The CDR3 loop spans 13 amino acids. The germline V gene encodes CDR1 DFQATT and CDR2 SNEGSKA (reference sequence). The CDR3 sequence is CSARSQTTDTQYF.

The V call is TRBV18, the J call TRBJ2-1; TCRdb calls TRBD1, which cannot be checked without DNA. The CDR3 runs 15 residues. Germline V gene sequence: CDR1 KGHSH, CDR2 LQKENI. CDR3 in amino acids: CASSPGQGSYNEQFF.

The chain has TRBV6-5 and TRBJ2-5; the TRBD2 assignment by TCRdb is unverifiable without DNA. The germline CDR1 and CDR2 sequences are MNHEY and SVGAGI. The CDR3 runs 16 residues. The CDR3 sequence is CASSYNRLAGKETQYF.

The chain links TRBV5-5 to TRBJ2-5; checking the TCRdb D call of TRBD2 is not possible without DNA. This CDR3 spans 15 amino acids. Germline lookup yields CDR1 SGHKS and CDR2 YYEKEE (reference sequence). CDR3 sequence: CASSLLAGVEETQYF.

The rearrangement uses TRBV15 and TRBJ1-1. The CDR3 sequence is 13 residues long. Germline V gives CDR1 LNHNV, CDR2 YYDKDF (reference sequence). The CDR3: CATSRDRDPEAFF.

This chain connects TRBV7-2 to TRBJ2-1. This CDR3 is built from 11 residues. Looked up from germline, CDR1 is SGHTA and CDR2 is FQGNSA. The CDR3 loop reads CASSANNEQFF. Full variable domain (rest looked up from reference TRBV7-2 and TRBJ2-1): GAGVSQSPSNKVTEKGKDVELRCDPISGHTALYWYRQSLGQGLEFLIYFQGNSAPDKSGLPSDRFSAERTGGSVSTLTIQRTQQEDSAVYLCASSANNEQFFGPGTRLTVL.

The chain employs TRBV29-1 and TRBJ2-4. Germline-derived CDR1 and CDR2 are SQVTM and ANQGSEA. CDR3 length: 11 amino acids. The CDR3 protein is CSVVSLDIQYF.

V usage is TRBV11-2 and J usage is TRBJ2-5. The germline V gene has CDR1 SGHAT and CDR2 FQNNGV. The CDR3 runs 15 residues. CDR3 residues: CASSLRVSGQETQYF.

This chain joins TRBV20-1 and TRBJ2-5; checking the TCRdb D call of TRBD1 is not possible without DNA. This CDR3 has 14 amino acids. Germline V gene data show CDR1 as DFQATT and CDR2 as SNEGSKA (reference sequence). CDR3 in amino acids: CSAPIAGLSAAQYF.

The V and J genes are TRBV20-1 and TRBJ2-3. CDR3 size: 15 residues. CDR1 is DFQATT and CDR2 is SNEGSKA in the germline V gene (reference sequence). This CDR3 is CSARDITTSTDTQYF.

This rearrangement joins TRBV6-1 to TRBJ1-2; TCRdb designates TRBD1, a call that cannot be tested without DNA. Germline CDR1 reads MNHNS; CDR2 reads SASEGT. The CDR3 runs 15 residues. The chain's CDR3 is CASSNGADLNYGYTF.

This chain links TRBV5-5 with TRBJ2-5; TCRdb names TRBD2, which stays unverified in the absence of DNA. Germline assignment: CDR1 SGHKS and CDR2 YYEKEE (reference sequence). The CDR3 has 16 residues. Here the CDR3 reads CASSLLLAGEAETQYF.

The rearrangement links TRBV18 to TRBJ1-5. Germline V lookup: CDR1 KGHSH, CDR2 LQKENI. This CDR3 contains 16 residues. This chain's CDR3 is CASSPQGSNSNQPQHF.

This sequence joins TRBV11-1 and TRBJ1-5; TCRdb calls TRBD1, which cannot be checked without DNA. CDR3 size: 16 residues. Germline V gene lookup returns CDR1 SGHAT and CDR2 FQDESV (reference sequence). The CDR3 is CASSLVGGHSSSIQHF.

The rearrangement uses TRBV3-1 and TRBJ1-1; TCRdb gives TRBD1 as the D gene, but with no DNA this cannot be confirmed. The CDR3 is 15 amino acids. The germline CDR1 and CDR2 sequences are LGHDT and YNNKEL (reference sequence). This chain's CDR3 is CASGDRGQGNTEAFF.

The chain links TRBV7-3 to TRBJ1-4; TCRdb proposes TRBD1, but this gene call is untestable without DNA. CDR1 is SGHTA and CDR2 is FQGTGA in the germline V gene. The CDR3 has 15 residues. CDR3 protein: CASRLLRDRGEKLFF.

The J gene is TRBJ1-5, the V gene TRBV29-1. Germline assignment: CDR1 SQVTM and CDR2 ANQGSEA. The CDR3 contains 13 residues. The CDR3 spells CSVGSGRNQPQHF.